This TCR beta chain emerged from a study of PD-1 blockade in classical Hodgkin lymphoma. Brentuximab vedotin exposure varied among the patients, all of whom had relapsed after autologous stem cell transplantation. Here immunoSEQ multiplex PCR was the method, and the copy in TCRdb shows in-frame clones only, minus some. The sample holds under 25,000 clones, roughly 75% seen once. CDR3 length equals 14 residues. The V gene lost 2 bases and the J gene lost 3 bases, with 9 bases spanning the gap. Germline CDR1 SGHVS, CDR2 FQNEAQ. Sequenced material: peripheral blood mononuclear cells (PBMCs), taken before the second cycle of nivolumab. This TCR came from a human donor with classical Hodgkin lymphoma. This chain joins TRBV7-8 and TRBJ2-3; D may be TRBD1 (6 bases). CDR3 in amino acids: CASSLYRATDTQYF. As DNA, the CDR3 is TGTGCCAGCAGCTTATACAGGGCTACAGATACGCAGTATTTT.